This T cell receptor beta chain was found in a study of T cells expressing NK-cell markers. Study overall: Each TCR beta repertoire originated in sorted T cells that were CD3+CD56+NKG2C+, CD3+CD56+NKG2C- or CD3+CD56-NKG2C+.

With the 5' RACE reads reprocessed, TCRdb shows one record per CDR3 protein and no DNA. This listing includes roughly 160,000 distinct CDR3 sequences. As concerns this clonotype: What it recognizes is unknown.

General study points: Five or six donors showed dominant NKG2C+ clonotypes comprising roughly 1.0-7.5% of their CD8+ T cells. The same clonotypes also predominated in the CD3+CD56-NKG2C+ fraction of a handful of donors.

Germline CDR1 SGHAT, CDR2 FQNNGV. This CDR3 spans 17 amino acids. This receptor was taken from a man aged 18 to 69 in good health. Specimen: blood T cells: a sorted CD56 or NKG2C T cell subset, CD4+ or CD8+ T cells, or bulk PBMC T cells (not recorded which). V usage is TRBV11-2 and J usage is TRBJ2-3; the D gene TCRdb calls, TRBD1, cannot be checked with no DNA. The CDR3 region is CASSPGGDRGRIDTQYF.